This TCR beta chain was identified during a study of OX40 agonist ivuxolimab in advanced cancers. Study in general: The dose-escalation cohort had hepatocellular carcinoma, melanoma, renal cell or head and neck cancer. Patients were 82.7% male with ages roughly 20 to 85, mean about 65. Broader study findings: Blood T cells, both CD4+ and CD8+, expanded clonally by week 6 at 0.1 to 3.0 mg/kg.

Repertoires were generated with immunoSEQ multiplex PCR, while TCRdb's copy carries only in-frame clones and drops some. Here the sample spans around 65,000 clones, roughly 90% being singletons. With respect to this clone: Its antigen is unidentified.

The V end was cut by 8 bases, the J end by 6 bases, with 16 bases between. This CDR3 region has 13 residues. Germline values: CDR1 LNHDA, CDR2 SQIVND (reference sequence). The receptor was derived from an adult with an advanced solid tumor such as melanoma, head and neck, liver or kidney cancer. This sample comprised CD4+ or CD8+ T cells sorted from blood, obtained in a trial of the OX40 agonist ivuxolimab. J is TRBJ1-2 and V is TRBV19; no definite D call. This CDR3 reads CASSPRSGDGYTF. The CDR3 coding sequence is TGTGCCAGTTCCCCCCGGTCGGGCGATGGCTACACCTTC.